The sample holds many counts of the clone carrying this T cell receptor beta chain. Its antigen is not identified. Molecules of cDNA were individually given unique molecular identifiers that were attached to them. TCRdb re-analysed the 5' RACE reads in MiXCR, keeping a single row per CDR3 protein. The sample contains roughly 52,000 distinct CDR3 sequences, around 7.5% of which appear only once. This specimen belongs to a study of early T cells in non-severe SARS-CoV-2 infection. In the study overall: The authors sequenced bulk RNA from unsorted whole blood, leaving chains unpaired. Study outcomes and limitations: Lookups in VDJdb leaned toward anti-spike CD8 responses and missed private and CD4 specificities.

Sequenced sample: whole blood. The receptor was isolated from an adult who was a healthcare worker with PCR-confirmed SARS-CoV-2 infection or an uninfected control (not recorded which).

The CDR3 protein is CASSQGGSVGTRVTDTQYF. The CDR3 DNA is TGCGCCAGCAGCCAAGGGGGTAGCGTGGGTACACGAGTCACAGATACGCAGTATTTT. The chain combines TRBV4-1 with TRBJ2-3; perhaps TRBD2 as D (5 bases). The ends were cut back, 1 base at V and 2 bases at J, with 22 bases in the middle. Germline V gives CDR1 MGHRA, CDR2 YSYEKL. CDR3 length equals 19 residues.